A selection of T cell receptor beta chains follows, all from one sample in a study of T cell responses to AZD1222 COVID-19 vaccine. TCRdb's copy holds only in-frame clones and misses some; the assay was immunoSEQ multiplex PCR. The data show 100,000 to 150,000 clones, 92% seen once. The material was peripheral blood, obtained on day 0 of AZD1222 vaccination. Receptor source: an adult in good health. Both conserved end residues are part of each CDR3. The order of the fields is clone size, V gene, J gene, D gene, CDR3 protein. D genes are given only for firm matches. Part of the rows lack a size; the others show once, few, many or a class for expanded clones.

.	TRBV19	TRBJ2-5	.	CASSRAGQETQYF
.	TRBV7-2	TRBJ2-3	TRBD2	CASSESSGSTDTQYF
.	TRBV5-1	TRBJ1-1	.	CASWAEGLGEAFF
.	TRBV6-7	TRBJ2-1	TRBD2	CASSDPNAGGSRSYNEQFF
few	TRBV19	TRBJ1-5	.	CASSSGVLLNQPQHF
.	TRBV5-1	TRBJ1-1	.	CASSLAANTEAFF
.	TRBV5-5	TRBJ2-2	.	CASSSGTNTGELFF
.	TRBV29-1	TRBJ1-2	.	CSVGGGDRLYGYTF
.	TRBV5-6	TRBJ1-3	.	CASSLRYTPGIRAGNTIYF
.	TRBV11-2	TRBJ2-5	TRBD2	CASSFRGRETQYF
.	TRBV7-9	TRBJ1-3	.	CASSLAGGNTIYF
.	TRBV27	TRBJ2-1	.	CASSRRGGEEQFF
once	TRBV7-8	TRBJ1-5	.	CASSPQGNQPQHF
.	TRBV12-5	TRBJ1-1	TRBD1	CASGLPGGTEAFF
.	TRBV5-8	TRBJ2-7	.	CASSFIYRAYYEQYF
.	TRBV19	TRBJ2-7	TRBD2	CASRHGGGFAYEQYF
.	TRBV5-1	TRBJ2-7	.	CASSFGLAVHEQYF
.	TRBV29-1	TRBJ2-7	TRBD1	CSVRTGAYEQYF
.	TRBV7-3	TRBJ2-1	TRBD2	CASSNPSGSSYNEQFF
once	TRBV14	TRBJ2-1	.	CASSSSVLVRHNEQFF
.	TRBV7-9	TRBJ2-1	.	CASSLSFSGPLNNEQFF
.	TRBV11-2	TRBJ2-7	TRBD2	CASSPRAGAYEQYF
.	TRBV28	TRBJ1-6	.	CASSSRITLSSYNSPLHF
.	TRBV18	TRBJ2-2	.	CASSPPNTYPRELFF
.	TRBV18	TRBJ1-5	.	CASSQQANSNQPQHF
.	TRBV2	TRBJ1-2	.	CASNARHYGYTF
.	TRBV27	TRBJ2-1	.	CASSLIDGLYSYNEQFF
.	TRBV28	TRBJ1-5	.	CASSSGSGVWGNQPQHF